This T cell receptor beta chain was documented in a study of T cells in Graves' hyperthyroidism and ophthalmopathy. General study points: A model using 13 V-J features told ophthalmopathy apart from stable hyperthyroidism.

Amplification yielded TCR beta CDR3 regions, with RNA transcripts as the source. First-round RT-PCR of the TCR CDR3 relied on the HTBI primer set. MiXCR, applied by TCRdb to the multiplex PCR reads, yields one record per CDR3 protein. The sample shows hundreds of thousands of distinct CDR3 sequences, roughly 19% of them seen only once. This clonotype was counted between two and nine times. Its matching antigen is unknown. Germline assignment: CDR1 SGDLS and CDR2 YYNGEE. V trimming: 1 base; J trimming: 2 bases; junction bases outside the gene matches: 3. The CDR3 runs to 15 residues. Fresh peripheral blood, 9.5 to 10 ml of it, supplied the PBMCs.

This TCR came from a man aged 50-59 years with Graves' ophthalmopathy. Sequencing was carried out using blood. The V and J genes are TRBV9 and TRBJ2-1; 7 bases align to TRBD1. CDR3 residues: CASSVKGQTYNEQFF. DNA for the CDR3: TGTGCCAGCAGCGTAAAGGGACAGACCTACAATGAGCAGTTCTTC.